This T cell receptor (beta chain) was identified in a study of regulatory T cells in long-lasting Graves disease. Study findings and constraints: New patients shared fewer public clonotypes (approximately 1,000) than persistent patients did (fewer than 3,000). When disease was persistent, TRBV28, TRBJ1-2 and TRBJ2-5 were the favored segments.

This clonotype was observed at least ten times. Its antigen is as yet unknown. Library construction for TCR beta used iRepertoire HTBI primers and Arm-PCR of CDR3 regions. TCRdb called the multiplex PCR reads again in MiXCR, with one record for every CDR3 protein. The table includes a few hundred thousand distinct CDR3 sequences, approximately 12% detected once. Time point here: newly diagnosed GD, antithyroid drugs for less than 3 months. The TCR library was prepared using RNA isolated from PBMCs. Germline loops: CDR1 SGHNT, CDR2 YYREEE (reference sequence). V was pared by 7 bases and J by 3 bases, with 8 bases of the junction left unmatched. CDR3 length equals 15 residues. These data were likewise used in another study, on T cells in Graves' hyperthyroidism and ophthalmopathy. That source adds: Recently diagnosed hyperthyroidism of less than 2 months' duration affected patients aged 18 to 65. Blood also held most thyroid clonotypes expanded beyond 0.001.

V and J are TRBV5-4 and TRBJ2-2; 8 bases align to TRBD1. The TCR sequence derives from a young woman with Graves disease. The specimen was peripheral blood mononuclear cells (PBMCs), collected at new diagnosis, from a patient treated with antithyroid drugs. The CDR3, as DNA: TGTGCCAGCGGACAGGGTTTACTCGACACCGGGGAGCTGTTTTTT. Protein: CASGQGLLDTGELFF.